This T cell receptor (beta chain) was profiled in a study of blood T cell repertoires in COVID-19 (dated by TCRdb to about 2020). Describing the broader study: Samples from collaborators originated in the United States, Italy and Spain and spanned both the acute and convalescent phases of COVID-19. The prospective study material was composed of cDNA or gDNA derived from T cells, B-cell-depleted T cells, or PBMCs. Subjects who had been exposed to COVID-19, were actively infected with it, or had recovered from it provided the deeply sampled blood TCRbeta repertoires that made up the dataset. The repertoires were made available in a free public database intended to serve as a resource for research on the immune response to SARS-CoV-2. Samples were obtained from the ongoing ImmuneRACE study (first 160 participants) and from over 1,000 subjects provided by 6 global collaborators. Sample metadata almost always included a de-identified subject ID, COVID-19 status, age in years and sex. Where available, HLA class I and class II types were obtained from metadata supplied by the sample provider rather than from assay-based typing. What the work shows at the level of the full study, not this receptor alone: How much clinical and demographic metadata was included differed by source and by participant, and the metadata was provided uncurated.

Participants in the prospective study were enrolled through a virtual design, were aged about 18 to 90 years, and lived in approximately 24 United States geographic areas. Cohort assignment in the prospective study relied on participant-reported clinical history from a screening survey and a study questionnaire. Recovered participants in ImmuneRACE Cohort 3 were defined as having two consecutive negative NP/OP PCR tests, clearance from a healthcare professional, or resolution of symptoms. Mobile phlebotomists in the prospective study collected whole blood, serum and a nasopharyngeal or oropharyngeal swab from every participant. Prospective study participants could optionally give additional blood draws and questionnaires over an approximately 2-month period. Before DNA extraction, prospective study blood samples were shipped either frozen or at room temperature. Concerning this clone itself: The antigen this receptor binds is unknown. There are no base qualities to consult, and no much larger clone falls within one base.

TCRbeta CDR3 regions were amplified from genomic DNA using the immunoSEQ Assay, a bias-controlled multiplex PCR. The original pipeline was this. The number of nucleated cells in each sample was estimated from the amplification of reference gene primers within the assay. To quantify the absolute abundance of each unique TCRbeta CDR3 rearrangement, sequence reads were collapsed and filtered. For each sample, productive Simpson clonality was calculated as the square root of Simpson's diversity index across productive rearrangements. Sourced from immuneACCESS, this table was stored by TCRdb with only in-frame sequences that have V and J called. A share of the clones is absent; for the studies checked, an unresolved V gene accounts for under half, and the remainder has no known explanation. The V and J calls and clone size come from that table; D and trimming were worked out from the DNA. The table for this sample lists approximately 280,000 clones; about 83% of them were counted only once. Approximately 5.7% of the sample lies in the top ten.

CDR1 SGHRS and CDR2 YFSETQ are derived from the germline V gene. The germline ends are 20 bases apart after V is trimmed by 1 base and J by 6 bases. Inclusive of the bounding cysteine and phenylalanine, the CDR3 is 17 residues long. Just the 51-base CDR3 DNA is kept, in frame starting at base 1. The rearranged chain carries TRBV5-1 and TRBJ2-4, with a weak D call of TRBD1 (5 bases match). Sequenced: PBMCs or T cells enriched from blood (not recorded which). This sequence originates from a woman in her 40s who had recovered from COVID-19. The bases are TGCGCCAGCAGCTTGTTTTCAGGGCGATGGGCAAGAAACATTCAGTACTTC. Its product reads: CASSLFSGRWARNIQYF.